This T cell receptor (beta chain) was sequenced during a study of vaccination and CD4 T cells after COVID-19. Study summary: The convalescents comprised six males and four females, two of them Hispanic.

Sequencing of DNA taken from cultured CD4+ T cells relied on the Oncomine TCR Beta short-read assay. TCRdb analysed the PCR reads with MiXCR anew, one entry per CDR3 protein. The table records about 20,000 distinct CDR3 sequences, approximately 50% of them present only once. The CDR3 loop spans 14 amino acids. From germline, CDR1 is MGHRA and CDR2 YSYEKL. The V and J ends lost 4 bases and 8 bases respectively, with 17 bases between them. Treatment denoted: roughly 10-day PBMC culture with coronavirus spike peptide pools or control peptides (ViraFEST assay). Using peptide pools, antigen-specific T cells were expanded in ViraFEST before TCRs were sequenced. Of note for this clonotype: Its antigen is not identified.

The sequence derives from a human donor who had recovered from COVID-19. V and J are TRBV4-1 and TRBJ1-2; possible D gene TRBD1, 6 bases. Input material: CD4+ T cells from blood, cultured in vitro. Here the CDR3 reads CASSPLQGLKGYTF. DNA for the CDR3: TGCGCCAGCAGCCCCTTACAGGGATTGAAGGGCTACACCTTC.